The 21 T cell receptor beta chains reported below all come from one sample, sequenced in a study of T-cell reconstitution after alpha-beta-depleted transplantation in children. Unique molecular identifiers were incorporated when the TCRbeta library was constructed. TCRdb analysed the PCR reads with MiXCR anew, one entry per CDR3 protein. The sample contains 75,000 to 80,000 distinct CDR3 sequences, 15% to 20% of which appear only once. The sequencing here drew on PBMCs, mostly from graft donor cells, taken 360 days after TCRalphabeta/CD19-depleted stem cell transplant. The receptors were sampled from a male patient under 10 years old who had a stem cell transplant for acute lymphoblastic leukemia, so the T cells may come from the graft donor.

This clonotype was detected only a few times. The rearrangement links TRBV5-1 to TRBJ2-2; the D is unclear. V shed 0 bases and J shed 4 bases, with 4 bases lying between them. The CDR3 covers 13 residues. CDR1 is SGHRS, CDR2 YFSETQ, per germline. The CDR3 loop reads CASSLEPTGELFF. The CDR3 DNA is TGCGCCAGCAGCTTGGAGCCCACCGGGGAGCTGTTTTTT.

The chain has TRBV24-1 and TRBJ2-5; D is undetermined. The length of the CDR3 is 11 residues. The V gene's germline CDR1 is KGHDR and CDR2 SFDVKD. This chain's CDR3 is CTRSRQETQYF. CDR3 in DNA: TGTACCAGGAGTCGGCAAGAGACCCAGTACTTC.

V is TRBV3-1 and J is TRBJ2-7; D call uncertain. CDR3 length: 14 amino acids. Trimming left V 4 bases short and J 0 bases short, with 10 bases between. Looked up from germline, CDR1 is LGHDT and CDR2 is YNNKEL (reference sequence). CDR3 DNA sequence: TGTGCCAGCAGCCCTCGCAGCCTCTCCTACGAGCAGTACTTC. Translated, it gives CASSPRSLSYEQYF.

As for this clonotype: The junction and the germline gene differ at one end; a read error may be behind it. J is TRBJ2-7 and V is TRBV6-6; TRBD2 aligns across 10 bases. This CDR3 region has 13 residues. CDR1 is MNHNY, CDR2 SVGAGI, per germline (reference sequence). CDR3 DNA sequence: TGTGCCAGCAGTTTCTCTAGCGGGAGAGGCGTAGCGTTC. Translation gives CASSFSSGRGVAF.

This clonotype has more than one count but fewer than ten. J is TRBJ2-5 and V is TRBV5-6; D unresolved. Germline CDR1 SGHDT, CDR2 YYEEEE. The CDR3 sequence is 13 residues long. V was cut by 6 bases and J by 1 base, with 10 bases left in between. Written as DNA, the CDR3 is TGTGCCAGCAACCAACCGGGCCAAGAGACCCAGTACTTC. This codes for CASNQPGQETQYF.

This clonotype has just a few counts. The chain combines TRBV11-2 with TRBJ2-3, with a weak D call TRBD2 (5 bases). Germline values: CDR1 SGHAT, CDR2 FQNNGV. The CDR3 length is 19 residues. Trimming removed 3 bases at V and 1 base at J, with 23 bases between. CDR3 protein: CASSFPFQRRGKGTDTQYF. CDR3 nucleotides: TGTGCCAGCAGCTTCCCTTTCCAGCGGAGAGGAAAGGGCACAGATACGCAGTATTTT.

V and J are TRBV29-1 and TRBJ2-1; D gene ambiguous. V was cut by 8 bases and J by 7 bases, with 6 bases left in between. Germline CDR1 is SQVTM and CDR2 is ANQGSEA. The length of the CDR3 is 9 residues. CDR3 amino acids: CSLRNEQFF. DNA of the CDR3: TGCAGCTTAAGGAATGAGCAGTTCTTC.

This clonotype was detected ten times or more. This chain links TRBV7-9 with TRBJ2-5, with D uncertain. The CDR3 sequence is 12 residues long. Germline CDR1 reads SEHNR; CDR2 reads FQNEAQ (reference sequence). V lost 5 bases and J 5 bases, leaving 9 bases between the germline ends. The CDR3 DNA is TGTGCCAGCAGCGATGCAAGGGAGACCCAGTACTTC. Protein: CASSDARETQYF.

This chain uses TRBV5-5 with TRBJ2-5; TRBD1 agrees at 8 bases. The CDR3 totals 16 residues. Germline V lookup: CDR1 SGHKS, CDR2 YYEKEE (reference sequence). The V segment lost 7 bases and the J segment 1 base; nucleotides outside the gene matches: 12. For the CDR3, the DNA is TGTGCCAGCCTCCCCAAGCGGACAGGGTTCCAAGAGACCCAGTACTTC. This encodes CASLPKRTGFQETQYF.

This clonotype occurred a few times. The CDR3 nucleotides are TGTGCCAGCAGCATCTTCGGGGGCACTGAAGCTTTCTTT. Residues: CASSIFGGTEAFF. The rearrangement joins TRBV12-3 or TRBV12-4 to TRBJ1-1; D is perhaps TRBD1 (5 bases). The ends were cut back, 6 bases at V and 4 bases at J, with 12 bases in the middle. The CDR3 loop spans 13 amino acids.

The rearrangement joins TRBV11-2 to TRBJ1-5, with 11 positions matching TRBD1. V trimming: 4 bases; J trimming: 1 base; junction bases outside the gene matches: 6. Germline-derived CDR1 and CDR2 are SGHAT and FQNNGV. CDR3 size: 17 residues. The DNA for the CDR3 is TGTGCCAGCAGCTCGGGACAGGGGGTTCTCAGCAATCAGCCCCAGCATTTT. Protein sequence: CASSSGQGVLSNQPQHF.

This clonotype was found a few times. CDR3 residues: CASSYSRHYTEAFF. Written as DNA, the CDR3 is TGTGCCAGCAGTTACTCCAGACACTACACTGAAGCTTTCTTT. The chain joins TRBV6-5 to TRBJ1-1; D gene ambiguous. Trimming took off 0 bases at V and 3 bases at J, with 8 bases between the two ends. This CDR3 has 14 amino acids. Germline values: CDR1 MNHEY, CDR2 SVGAGI.

In its sample, this clonotype was seen a few times. V gene TRBV15 combines with J gene TRBJ2-5; the match to TRBD2 covers 8 bases. CDR1 and CDR2 (germline): LNHNV, YYDKDF (reference sequence). The CDR3 sequence is 16 residues long. V shed 4 bases, J shed 0 bases, and the junction held 7 bases outside the gene matches. The CDR3 nucleotides are TGTGCCACCAGCATTGTAGCGGGACCGTACCAAGAGACCCAGTACTTC. This gives the protein CATSIVAGPYQETQYF.

This clonotype was seen many times. V usage is TRBV19 and J usage is TRBJ2-1; 15 bases align to TRBD2. Trimming removed 4 bases from V and 6 bases from J; junction bases left unmatched: 4. CDR1 LNHDA and CDR2 SQIVND come from the germline V gene (reference sequence). The CDR3 loop spans 16 amino acids. CDR3 bases: TGTGCCAGTAGTAACGCGGGACTAGCGGGAGGCAATGAGCAGTTCTTC. Translated: CASSNAGLAGGNEQFF.

The chain couples TRBV30 to TRBJ2-3; 8 bases are a match to TRBD2. The CDR3 length is 17 residues. Losses at the gene ends were 3 bases for V and 4 bases for J; bases not matched to a gene: 15. CDR1 and CDR2 from the germline V gene are GTSNPN and SVGIG (reference sequence). The CDR3 here is CAWRASPTSVLADTQYF. DNA of the CDR3: TGTGCCTGGAGAGCATCCCCGACTAGCGTTCTAGCAGATACGCAGTATTTT.

The table lists this clonotype with a few counts. The V call is TRBV12-3 or TRBV12-4, the J call TRBJ2-1; 11 nucleotides align to TRBD2. This CDR3 contains 17 residues. With V trimmed by 7 bases and J by 9 bases, 17 bases remained unmatched. The CDR3 DNA follows: TGTGCCAGCACCCGCCCCTCCGCTAGCGGGAGGTTAAGTGAGCAGTTCTTC. It yields the protein CASTRPSASGRLSEQFF.

This clonotype was counted a few times. V gene TRBV2 combines with J gene TRBJ2-3; D unresolved. V was trimmed by 3 bases and J by 7 bases, leaving 8 bases between them. CDR3 size: 12 residues. Germline loops: CDR1 SNHLY, CDR2 FYNNEI. The CDR3 DNA reads TGTGCCAGCAGTGACCCTAGGAATACGCAGTATTTT. This translates into CASSDPRNTQYF.

This clonotype has at least ten counts. V gene TRBV12-3 or TRBV12-4 combines with J gene TRBJ2-5, with 9 bases fitting TRBD1. V trimming: 6 bases; J trimming: 2 bases; junction bases outside the gene matches: 4. This CDR3 is 14 amino acids long. The CDR3, as DNA: TGTGCCAGCAGACCGACAGGGGGTCAAGAGACCCAGTACTTC. Protein: CASRPTGGQETQYF.

The genes are TRBV12-3 or TRBV12-4 and TRBJ2-7, with D tentatively TRBD1 (5 bases). This CDR3 is built from 16 residues. Trimming shortened V by 0 bases and J by 2 bases, and 14 bases separated the two germline ends. The CDR3 reads CASSLARSGPPYEQYF. The CDR3 DNA is TGTGCCAGCAGTTTAGCGCGGTCAGGGCCCCCCTACGAGCAGTACTTC.

This clonotype has more than one count but fewer than ten. The chain carries TRBV7-9 and TRBJ2-3; weak D call: TRBD2 (8 bases). Germline V gene lookup returns CDR1 SEHNR and CDR2 FQNEAQ (reference sequence). Trimming took 7 bases from V and 6 from J, leaving 17 bases between them. The CDR3 sequence is 14 residues long. DNA of the CDR3: TGTGCCAGCACCGGGAGGGGGCCGGGCGATACGCAGTATTTT. It codes for CASTGRGPGDTQYF.

This clonotype was detected a few times. The chain uses TRBV6-5 and TRBJ1-2, with D possibly matching TRBD1 (5 bases). The CDR3 runs 13 residues. V was clipped by 0 bases and J by 5 bases, with 7 bases between them. CDR1 MNHEY and CDR2 SVGAGI come from the germline V gene. The CDR3 here is CASSYSGLYGYTF. The CDR3 bases are TGTGCCAGCAGTTACTCGGGACTTTATGGCTACACCTTC.